This T cell receptor beta chain stems from a study of regulatory T cells in long-lasting Graves disease. The CDR3 length is 19 residues. Germline CDR1 and CDR2: SGHTA and FQGNSA. V gave up 2 bases and J gave up 0 bases, with 21 bases separating them. TCR beta libraries were built with iRepertoire HTBI primers and Arm-PCR of CDR3 regions. TCRdb re-called the multiplex PCR reads through MiXCR, storing one row per CDR3 protein. The table has roughly 360,000 distinct CDR3 sequences, roughly 12% seen once; the top ten hold under 20%. Whole-study findings and limits: TRBV28 was favored in persistent disease, as were TRBJ1-2 and TRBJ2-5. Lower TCR diversity characterized persistent Graves' patients relative to newly diagnosed patients.

Indicated time point: newly diagnosed GD, antithyroid drugs for less than 3 months. From RNA extracted from PBMCs, the TCR library was made. Graves' disease diagnosis was established per American Thyroid Association guidelines. This clonotype was counted only a few times. No antigen is known for it. The sample also formed part of further work on T cells in Graves' hyperthyroidism and ophthalmopathy. That report adds: Those with hyperthyroidism were 18 to 65 years old, newly diagnosed, and ill for under 2 months.

This TCR was recovered from a woman aged 18-30 years with Graves disease. The chain employs TRBV7-2 and TRBJ2-3, with D possibly matching TRBD2 (5 bases). The material sequenced was peripheral blood mononuclear cells (PBMCs), taken at new diagnosis, from a patient treated with antithyroid drugs. The CDR3 reads CASSLRSSFLGSSTDTQYF. The CDR3, as DNA: TGTGCCAGCAGCTTAAGATCTAGCTTTCTTGGGTCTAGCACAGATACGCAGTATTTT.